A selection of T cell receptor beta chains follows, all from one sample in a study of PD-1 blockade in classical Hodgkin lymphoma. Some clones are missing from TCRdb's copy, which holds only in-frame ones; the method was immunoSEQ multiplex PCR. In the table there are tens of thousands of clones, 89% of which are singletons. The sequencing used peripheral blood mononuclear cells (PBMCs), collected before the second cycle of nivolumab. All receptors derive from a human donor with classical Hodgkin lymphoma. The CDR3 runs from the conserved cysteine through the conserved F or W. D genes are given only for firm matches. Clone size is not always given. Where it is, it says once, few, many or a class for expanded clones.

D	size	J	V	CDR3	DNA
NA	NA	TRBJ2-7	TRBV20-1	CSARRGEQYF	TGCAGTGCTAGGAGAGGCGAGCAGTACTTC
NA	NA	TRBJ2-6	TRBV5-4	CASSLIVFSGANVLTF	TGTGCCAGCAGCTTGATTGTCTTCTCTGGGGCCAACGTCCTGACTTTC
TRBD2	NA	TRBJ2-3	TRBV11-2	CASSPVAGGLGNTQYF	TGTGCCAGCAGCCCCGTGGCGGGAGGGCTCGGGAATACGCAGTATTTT
NA	once	TRBJ1-1	TRBV10-3	CAISDSRNTEAFF	TGTGCCATCAGTGACTCCCGGAACACTGAAGCTTTCTTT
TRBD2	NA	TRBJ2-7	TRBV5-1	CASSLARGVPMYEQYF	TGCGCCAGCAGCTTGGCACGGGGGGTCCCTATGTACGAGCAGTACTTC
TRBD1	once	TRBJ2-1	TRBV6-6	CASSSRQGARDNEQFF	TGTGCCAGCAGTTCACGACAGGGGGCGCGGGACAATGAGCAGTTCTTC
TRBD1	NA	TRBJ2-7	TRBV7-6	CASSRLTGGYEQYF	TGTGCCAGCAGCCGACTCACAGGGGGCTACGAGCAGTACTTC
NA	NA	TRBJ2-4	TRBV11-2	CASGIPFYKNIQYF	TGTGCCAGCGGGATCCCGTTTTATAAAAACATTCAGTACTTC
TRBD1	NA	TRBJ2-3	TRBV18	CASSPLTLTGANTDTQYF	TGTGCCAGCTCACCCCTAACCCTGACAGGGGCGAACACAGATACGCAGTATTTT
NA	NA	TRBJ2-7	TRBV10-2	CASSEADSYEQYF	TGCGCCAGCAGTGAGGCGGACAGCTACGAGCAGTACTTC
NA	NA	TRBJ2-3	TRBV19	CASSISDTQYF	TGTGCCAGTAGTATTTCAGATACGCAGTATTTT
TRBD2	NA	TRBJ2-2	TRBV7-3	CASSLKGGLAGVTGELFF	TGTGCCAGCAGCTTAAAGGGGGGACTAGCGGGAGTCACCGGGGAGCTGTTTTTT
NA	NA	TRBJ2-1	TRBV11-2	CASSQLGRYNEQFF	TGTGCCAGCAGCCAGCTGGGACGCTACAATGAGCAGTTCTTC
NA	NA	TRBJ1-1	TRBV5-4	CASSRGHEAFF	TGTGCCAGCAGCCGAGGCCATGAAGCTTTCTTT
NA	NA	TRBJ2-7	TRBV28	CASGLYVSYEQYF	TGTGCCAGCGGCCTTTACGTCTCCTACGAGCAGTACTTC
NA	NA	TRBJ2-7	TRBV6-6	CASTRGTGTYEQYF	TGTGCCAGCACCAGGGGAACAGGGACCTACGAGCAGTACTTC
TRBD1	NA	TRBJ2-7	TRBV4-1	CASSQGTGEGNEQYF	TGCGCCAGCAGCCAAGGGACAGGGGAAGGGAACGAGCAGTACTTC
NA	NA	TRBJ1-6	TRBV2	CASSLQRPTYNSPLHF	TGTGCCAGCAGTTTACAGAGGCCGACCTATAATTCACCCCTCCACTTT
NA	NA	TRBJ2-3	TRBV27	CASSLMGAISTDTQYF	TGTGCCAGCAGTCTAATGGGGGCCATTAGCACAGATACGCAGTATTTT
NA	NA	TRBJ2-7	TRBV6-4	CASSETIYEQYF	TGTGCCAGCAGTGAAACAATATACGAGCAGTACTTC
NA	once	TRBJ2-7	TRBV7-8	CASSLGGTGEAGEQYF	TGTGCCAGCAGCTTGGGGGGGACAGGAGAAGCGGGCGAGCAGTACTTC
NA	NA	TRBJ2-3	TRBV7-3	CASSSRLGRDTDTQYF	TGTGCCAGCAGCTCACGACTAGGGAGAGACACAGATACGCAGTATTTT
NA	NA	TRBJ2-5	TRBV5-4	CASSSGVLAYSETQYF	TGTGCCAGCAGCTCCGGTGTCCTAGCGTATTCGGAGACCCAGTACTTC
NA	NA	TRBJ2-5	TRBV27	CASSLSWGEYRIVETQYF	TGTGCCAGCAGTTTATCATGGGGTGAGTACCGTATAGTGGAGACCCAGTACTTC
TRBD2	NA	TRBJ2-1	TRBV6-1	CASSEWDSGGAEQFF	TGTGCCAGCAGTGAATGGGATAGCGGGGGGGCTGAGCAGTTCTTC
NA	NA	TRBJ1-3	TRBV18	CASSPPRSSGNTIYF	TGTGCCAGCTCACCACCCAGGAGCTCTGGAAACACCATATATTTT
TRBD1	NA	TRBJ2-3	TRBV5-1	CASSPGQHGTDTQYF	TGCGCCAGCAGCCCGGGACAGCACGGCACAGATACGCAGTATTTT
NA	NA	TRBJ2-2	TRBV11-1	CASRLGHLNTGELFF	TGTGCCAGCAGACTAGGACATTTGAACACCGGGGAGCTGTTTTTT
NA	NA	TRBJ1-4	TRBV7-2	CASSSPRLRSEKLFF	TGTGCCAGCAGCTCCCCCAGGCTTAGGAGTGAAAAACTGTTTTTT
TRBD1	NA	TRBJ1-4	TRBV4-1	CASSQDWRTGRNEKLFF	TGCGCCAGCAGCCAAGATTGGCGGACAGGGCGCAATGAAAAACTGTTTTTT
NA	NA	TRBJ2-2	TRBV7-3	CASSPTGLNTGELFF	TGTGCCAGCAGTCCCACAGGGTTGAACACCGGGGAGCTGTTTTTT
TRBD1	NA	TRBJ2-7	TRBV27	CASSLSNRGGINEQYF	TGTGCCAGCAGTTTATCGAACAGGGGTGGAATCAACGAGCAGTACTTC
NA	NA	TRBJ1-6	TRBV2	CASSLLEAGDNSPLHF	TGTGCCAGCAGTCTACTCGAGGCAGGTGATAATTCACCCCTCCACTTT
NA	NA	TRBJ2-5	TRBV27	CASRAGGFIGETQYF	TGTGCCAGCAGGGCAGGGGGGTTTATTGGAGAGACCCAGTACTTC
TRBD2	NA	TRBJ2-3	TRBV4-1	CASSRLSGATTDTQYF	TGCGCCAGCAGCCGCCTTAGCGGGGCCACCACAGATACGCAGTATTTT
NA	NA	TRBJ2-7	TRBV18	CASSPYGYEQYF	TGTGCCAGCTCACCATACGGCTACGAGCAGTACTTC
NA	NA	TRBJ2-1	TRBV2	CASSYGPVGYNEQFF	TGTGCCAGCAGCTACGGCCCAGTGGGGTACAATGAGCAGTTCTTC
NA	few	TRBJ1-5	TRBV10-3	CAISENNQPQHF	TGTGCCATCAGTGAGAACAATCAGCCCCAGCATTTT
NA	NA	TRBJ2-7	TRBV7-9	CASSPGPLEQYF	TGTGCCAGCAGCCCCGGTCCCCTCGAGCAGTACTTC
NA	NA	TRBJ2-4	TRBV28	CASSLPTGNKNIQYF	TGTGCCAGCAGTTTGCCAACAGGAAACAAAAACATTCAGTACTTC
NA	NA	TRBJ1-6	TRBV28	CASSLALSISPLHF	TGTGCCAGCAGTCTGGCCTTGAGCATTTCACCCCTCCACTTT
NA	NA	TRBJ2-7	TRBV11-2	CASSLSEQYF	TGTGCCAGCAGCTTGAGCGAGCAGTACTTC
NA	NA	TRBJ2-7	TRBV7-2	CASSPQAEASEQYF	TGTGCCAGCAGCCCCCAAGCGGAGGCAAGTGAGCAGTACTTC
TRBD1	NA	TRBJ2-3	TRBV18	CASSRDREGTDTQYF	TGTGCCAGCTCAAGGGACAGGGAAGGCACAGATACGCAGTATTTT
NA	once	TRBJ2-1	TRBV5-8	CASSLVGEQFF	TGTGCCAGCAGCTTGGTTGGGGAGCAGTTCTTC
NA	NA	TRBJ1-5	TRBV28	CASSLDGNNQPQHF	TGTGCCAGCAGTTTAGATGGGAACAATCAGCCCCAGCATTTT